This T cell receptor (beta chain) was identified during a study of T cell responses to AZD1222 COVID-19 vaccine (dated by TCRdb to the early 2020s). Background for the entire study: AZD1222 recipients given second doses at about 4 weeks or at about 12 weeks were pooled, since spike-specific TCR depth and breadth were not found to differ between the two schedules. A total of more than 230 trial participants underwent TCR sequencing, of whom about 200 received two doses of AZD1222 and some 25 received two doses of the MenACWY control vaccine. Trial participants were enrolled by age into 18-55, 56-69 and 70-plus year subgroups, with roughly 160, 29 and 62 TCR-sequenced participants respectively. General study outcomes and caveats: In the small 56-69-year group, the increase in depth fell short of significance, most likely because of low power. No day 14 peak-response samples were available, so repertoires were characterized only after the peak T cell response. After two AZD1222 doses, spike-specific TCR breadth and depth were significantly higher than at day 0 and than in MenACWY recipients. Reportedly, almost half of the unique spike-specific TCRs recognized epitopes lying outside the regions that are mutated in the B.1.351 and B.1.1.7 variants. Conclusions about previously exposed vaccinees are limited because only five or six AZD1222 recipients were SARS-CoV-2 seropositive at baseline. CD4 TCRs associated with the vaccine covered the entire spike protein, and the dominant responses were in regions 160-218 and 743-854. Participants were mostly white British, with more females than males. The authors suggested clonal diversity may have been underestimated.

For this clone: Its antigen remains undetermined. Within one base of it there is no much larger clone, and no base qualities were kept.

Between the V and J ends, shortened by 3 bases and 0 bases respectively, the junction contains 8 bases. The CDR3 runs 14 residues from the cysteine to the phenylalanine. Only the CDR3 DNA stays, 42 bases, in frame from base 1. The germline V gene supplies CDR1 KGHSH and CDR2 LQKENI. The CDR3 regions of human TCRbeta chains were analyzed by immunosequencing. The authors' pipeline ran thus. Repertoire TCRs were matched against a reference library of SARS-CoV-2-specific TCRs generated with the MIRA antigen-specificity platform. Breadth meant the fraction of unique TCRs that were SARS-CoV-2-associated, whereas depth meant the fraction of total T cells that were SARS-CoV-2-associated. Using the MIRA data, every spike-specific TCR was mapped to the spike region that the TCR reacted to and assigned to either a CD4 or a CD8 class. Log10-transformed breadth and depth values were compared by one-way ANOVA with Sidak's multiple comparisons tests. TCRdb provides this immuneACCESS table in a form limited to in-frame rearrangements. Some clones are lacking; in checked studies, under half of them reflect an unresolved V gene, and why the rest are absent is not known. That table supplies the V and J calls and clone size; D and trimming were determined from the DNA. The sample records under 70,000 clones, approximately 80% of which are singletons. 21% of the sample lies in the top ten.

This specimen's time point label, per the study, means: baseline before first vaccination. The vaccinee samples were drawn from two UK trials, COV001 and COV002, one of which was a single-blind randomized controlled phase 2/3 trial testing AZD1222 (ChAdOx1 nCoV-19) in healthy adults. For TCRbeta chain sequencing, PBMC samples were collected from trial participants at day 0 and at day 28 after the second dose. The chain couples TRBV18 to TRBJ2-5, with the identity of the D gene unclear. This material consisted of peripheral blood, taken on day 0 of AZD1222 vaccination. The TCR was taken from an adult in good health. The DNA sequence reads TGTGCCAGCTCACCGGACCCTTACCAAGAGACCCAGTACTTC. This encodes CASSPDPYQETQYF.